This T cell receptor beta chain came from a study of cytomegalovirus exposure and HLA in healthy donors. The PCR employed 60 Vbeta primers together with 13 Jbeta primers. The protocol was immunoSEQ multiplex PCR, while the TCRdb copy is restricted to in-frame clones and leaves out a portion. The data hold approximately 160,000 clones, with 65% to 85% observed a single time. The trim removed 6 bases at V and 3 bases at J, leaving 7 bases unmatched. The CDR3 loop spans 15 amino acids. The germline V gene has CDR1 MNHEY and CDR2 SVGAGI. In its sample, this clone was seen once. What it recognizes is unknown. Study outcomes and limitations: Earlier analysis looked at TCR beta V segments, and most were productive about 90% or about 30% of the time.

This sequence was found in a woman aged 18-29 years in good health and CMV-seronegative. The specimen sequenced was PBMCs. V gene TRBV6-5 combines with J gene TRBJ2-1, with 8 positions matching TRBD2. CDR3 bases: TGTGCCAGCAGGCTTAGCGGGATTGGCTACAATGAGCAGTTCTTC. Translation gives CASRLSGIGYNEQFF.